The 24 T cell receptor beta chains in this list originate from one sample, sequenced in a study of blood T cell repertoires in COVID-19. Generated by immunoSEQ multiplex PCR, the TCRdb table keeps only in-frame clones and is missing some. This table holds approximately 120,000 clones, 80% to 90% found once. The source material was peripheral blood. The receptors here all came from a woman over 75 with active or convalescent COVID-19.

The table lists this clone with a count of one. This sequence joins TRBV5-1 and TRBJ2-7, with 8 bases identical to TRBD1. V dropped 4 bases and J dropped 1; count of bases not matched to a gene: 7. Per the germline V gene, CDR1 is SGHRS and CDR2 is YFSETQ. The CDR3 spans 15 residues. CDR3 residues: CASSPTQGESYEQYF. The CDR3 DNA follows: TGCGCCAGCAGCCCCACACAGGGGGAATCCTACGAGCAGTACTTC.

The chain has TRBV15 and TRBJ1-4, with D perhaps TRBD1 (5 bases). Germline V lookup: CDR1 LNHNV, CDR2 YYDKDF (reference sequence). Trimming removed 0 bases at V and 10 bases at J, with 21 bases between. CDR3 length: 17 amino acids. CDR3 nucleotides: TGTGCCACCAGCAGAGATCGAGTGGGCGTGGGGGGGTTAAAACTGTTTTTT. Protein product: CATSRDRVGVGGLKLFF.

J is TRBJ2-5 and V is TRBV5-1; D is undetermined. This CDR3 spans 13 amino acids. Germline V gene sequence: CDR1 SGHRS, CDR2 YFSETQ. V was pared by 2 bases and J by 3 bases, with 8 bases between. The CDR3 spells CASSFTVEETQYF. The DNA for the CDR3 is TGCGCCAGCAGCTTCACAGTGGAAGAGACCCAGTACTTC.

This chain connects TRBV10-2 to TRBJ1-6, with D hard to call. The CDR3 contains 14 residues. V lost 7 bases and J 0 bases, leaving 7 bases between the germline ends. Germline CDR1 WSHSY, CDR2 SAAADI. The CDR3 bases are TGCGCCAGCAAAGGGAGCTCCTATAATTCACCCCTCCACTTT. This translates into CASKGSSYNSPLHF.

The chain is built from TRBV30 and TRBJ1-5, with D possibly being TRBD1 (6 bases). The CDR3 sequence is 13 residues long. The germline gives CDR1 GTSNPN, CDR2 SVGIG (reference sequence). The V end was cut by 5 bases, the J end by 9 bases, with 17 bases between. CDR3 protein: CAWGGQGGRPQHF. The CDR3 nucleotides read TGTGCCTGGGGGGGGCAGGGTGGTCGGCCCCAGCATTTT.

This clone was observed many times. The CDR3 DNA is TGTGCCAGCTCCATAGCGGGAGGGAACAATGAGCAGTTCTTC. It encodes CASSIAGGNNEQFF. The J gene is TRBJ2-1, the V gene TRBV9; 11 bases align to TRBD2. V shed 7 bases and J 5 bases; nucleotides not matched to a gene: 5. The CDR3 consists of 14 residues. Looked up from germline, CDR1 is SGDLS and CDR2 is YYNGEE.

Only a few counts were recorded for this clone. The V and J genes are TRBV19 and TRBJ2-7, with 12 bases identical to TRBD2. CDR1 and CDR2 from the germline V gene are LNHDA and SQIVND (reference sequence). V dropped 10 bases and J dropped 3; count of bases not matched to a gene: 4. The CDR3 totals 13 residues. The CDR3 bases are TGTGCCACCGGGACTAGCGGGCACTACGAGCAGTACTTC. Translation gives CATGTSGHYEQYF.

The chain recombines TRBV27 with TRBJ2-5; 10 bases line up with TRBD2. Germline loops: CDR1 MNHEY, CDR2 SMNVEV (reference sequence). The CDR3 is 17 amino acids. With V trimmed by 10 bases and J by 1 base, 15 bases remained unmatched. The CDR3 DNA is TGTGCCACCCGGGGTGGGACGGGACTAGCGTTCCAAGAGACCCAGTACTTC. Translation: CATRGGTGLAFQETQYF.

The chain couples TRBV19 to TRBJ2-7; possibly TRBD2 for D (6 bases). Looked up from germline, CDR1 is LNHDA and CDR2 is SQIVND (reference sequence). CDR3 length: 12 residues. Trimming cost V 5 bases and J 4 bases, with 9 bases left between them. The CDR3 sequence is CASSARGYEQYF. CDR3 nucleotide sequence: TGTGCCAGTAGTGCCCGGGGGTACGAGCAGTACTTC.

The chain links TRBV9 to TRBJ2-5; 7 bases match TRBD2. The ends lost 0 bases at V and 3 bases at J; junction bases unmatched: 2. Germline V gene data show CDR1 as SGDLS and CDR2 as YYNGEE. The CDR3 runs 14 residues. The CDR3 sequence is CASSVGLAEETQYF. Here the CDR3 DNA reads TGTGCCAGCAGCGTAGGCCTAGCGGAAGAGACCCAGTACTTC.

The DNA of the CDR3 is TGTGCCAGCAGCGTAGCTTCCGGGACAGGGAAAGAGACCCAGTACTTC. Translation: CASSVASGTGKETQYF. This chain connects TRBV9 to TRBJ2-5, with 9 bases lining up with TRBD1. The V gene's germline CDR1 is SGDLS and CDR2 YYNGEE. Trimming at V came to 0 bases and at J to 3 bases, leaving 6 bases not matched to a gene. The length of the CDR3 is 16 residues. The entire variable domain, with the rest obtained from reference TRBV9 and TRBJ2-5, is as follows: DSGVTQTPKHLITATGQRVTLRCSPRSGDLSVYWYQQSLDQGLQFLIQYYNGEERAKGNILERFSAQQFPDLHSELNLSSLELGDSALYFCASSVASGTGKETQYFGPGTRLLVL.

V is TRBV12-3 or TRBV12-4 and J is TRBJ2-1; D perhaps matches TRBD1 (5 bases). CDR3 length equals 13 residues. V was pared by 5 bases and J by 4 bases, with 9 bases between. CDR3 protein: CASSLTDYNEQFF. The CDR3 DNA sequence: TGTGCCAGCAGTCTGACAGATTACAATGAGCAGTTCTTC.

This clone was seen a handful of times. This rearrangement joins TRBV7-9 to TRBJ1-3; D might be TRBD1 (5 bases). The CDR3 is 12 amino acids. Germline V lookup: CDR1 SEHNR, CDR2 FQNEAQ (reference sequence). Trimming cost V 10 bases and J 1 base, with 8 bases left between them. CDR3 sequence (DNA): TGTGCCACCCGGACATCTGGAAACACCATATATTTT. It specifies CATRTSGNTIYF.

This clone was observed a handful of times. The genes are TRBV11-2 and TRBJ1-6, with a weak D call TRBD1 (6 bases). The CDR3 loop spans 13 amino acids. V dropped 2 bases and J dropped 11 bases, with 10 bases sitting between them. Germline V CDR1 and CDR2: SGHAT, FQNNGV. CDR3 DNA sequence: TGTGCCAGCAGCTTACAGGGGAACGCACCCCTCCACTTT. Encoded protein: CASSLQGNAPLHF.

The chain has TRBV19 and TRBJ1-6; 8 bases match TRBD1. This CDR3 is built from 16 residues. Germline loops: CDR1 LNHDA, CDR2 SQIVND (reference sequence). With 3 bases clipped from V and 8 bases from J, the junction kept 9 bases outside the gene matches. In nucleotides, the CDR3 is TGTGCCAGTAGTATTCCCGGACAGGGAGGCGATTCACCCCTCCACTTT. Translated: CASSIPGQGGDSPLHF. Looking up the rest from reference TRBV19 and TRBJ1-6 gives the full variable domain: DGGITQSPKYLFRKEGQNVTLSCEQNLNHDAMYWYRQDPGQGLRLIYYSQIVNDFQKGDIAEGYSVSREKKESFPLTVTSAQKNPTAFYLCASSIPGQGGDSPLHFGNGTRLTVT.

The chain couples TRBV11-2 to TRBJ2-7; 9 bases align to TRBD1. Unmatched junction bases numbered 11, after V lost 1 base and J lost 4 bases. The germline V gene has CDR1 SGHAT and CDR2 FQNNGV. The CDR3 sequence is 17 residues long. CDR3 sequence reads: CASSLAGTGRFMYEQYF. In nucleotides, the CDR3 is TGTGCCAGCAGCTTAGCCGGGACAGGGCGGTTTATGTACGAGCAGTACTTC.

The chain uses TRBV7-3 and TRBJ2-6; D unclear. The CDR3 length is 15 residues. V was trimmed by 5 bases and J by 1 base, leaving 9 bases between them. CDR1 and CDR2 (germline): SGHTA, FQGTGA. The CDR3 DNA is TGTGCCAGCAGCATGCAACAGTCTGGGGCCAACGTCCTGACTTTC. Protein: CASSMQQSGANVLTF.

The J gene is TRBJ2-5, the V gene TRBV29-1; D unresolved. The CDR3 sequence is 14 residues long. Germline values: CDR1 SQVTM, CDR2 ANQGSEA. With 3 bases removed from V and 5 bases from J, the gap between germline ends came to 16 bases. Here the CDR3 DNA reads TGCAGCGTTGACTTGGGCGTCATGGGTGAGACCCAGTACTTC. Its protein product is CSVDLGVMGETQYF.

This chain connects TRBV9 to TRBJ2-7, with TRBD1 matching 7 bases. V gave up 4 bases and J gave up 1 base; unmatched junction bases: 2. The CDR3 has 13 residues. Germline assignment: CDR1 SGDLS and CDR2 YYNGEE. The CDR3 reads CASSSGQSYEQYF. The CDR3 DNA reads TGTGCCAGCAGCTCGGGACAGTCCTACGAGCAGTACTTC.

The chain uses TRBV28 and TRBJ1-4, with TRBD1 matching over 10 bases. CDR1 is MDHEN, CDR2 SYDVKM, per germline. There are 15 residues in the CDR3. V lost 5 bases to trimming and J lost 7 bases; unmatched junction nucleotides: 7. CDR3 amino acids: CASSTTGGVREKLFF. CDR3 DNA sequence: TGTGCCAGCAGTACGACAGGGGGCGTCCGTGAAAAACTGTTTTTT.

The chain joins TRBV6-2 or TRBV6-3 to TRBJ2-6; 7 nucleotides align to TRBD1. V trimming: 2 bases; J trimming: 0 bases; junction bases outside the gene matches: 4. The CDR3 totals 17 residues. The germline gives CDR1 MNHEY, CDR2 SVGEGT. The CDR3 loop is CASSYGTVNSGANVLTF. CDR3 nucleotides: TGTGCCAGCAGTTACGGGACAGTTAACTCTGGGGCCAACGTCCTGACTTTC.

This clone was observed at least ten times. The chain uses TRBV5-6 and TRBJ1-5, with a weak D call TRBD1 (6 bases). V was cut by 4 bases and J by 7 bases, with 15 bases left in between. The CDR3 runs 14 residues. The germline CDR1 and CDR2 sequences are SGHDT and YYEEEE. This CDR3 reads CASSPGVLGQPQHF. DNA for the CDR3: TGTGCCAGCAGCCCAGGGGTGCTGGGACAGCCCCAGCATTTT.

This clone has only one observation. The J gene is TRBJ2-5, the V gene TRBV2, with D unclear. Trimming pared 5 bases from V and 2 bases from J, leaving 12 bases between. Germline lookup yields CDR1 SNHLY and CDR2 FYNNEI. This CDR3 spans 14 amino acids. Here the CDR3 DNA reads TGTGCCAGCAGTCTAGGCGGAGTTCAAGAGACCCAGTACTTC. Translation gives CASSLGGVQETQYF. The full variable domain, rest sourced from reference TRBV2 and TRBJ2-5, is EPEVTQTPSHQVTQMGQEVILRCVPISNHLYFYWYRQILGQKVEFLVSFYNNEISEKSEIFDDQFSVERPDGSNFTLKIRSTKLEDSAMYFCASSLGGVQETQYFGPGTRLLVL.

CDR3 nucleotide sequence: TGTGCCAGCTCATTGACAGGGGGAAGGAACACTGAAGCTTTCTTT. This codes for CASSLTGGRNTEAFF. This chain uses TRBV18 with TRBJ1-1, with 9 bases aligning to TRBD1. CDR1 KGHSH and CDR2 LQKENI come from the germline V gene. The V and J ends lost 5 bases and 1 base, in that order; junction bases with no gene match: 5. The CDR3 is 15 amino acids.